The 7 T cell receptor beta chains reported below all come from one sample, sequenced in a study of T cell responses to AZD1222 COVID-19 vaccine. This table comes from immunoSEQ multiplex PCR, and its TCRdb copy is limited to in-frame clones, with some not included. The top ten clones hold around 1.7% of a sample with fewer than 120,000 clones, about 85% of them seen once. The source material was peripheral blood, sampled on day 0 of AZD1222 vaccination. All receptors derive from an adult in good health.

This clone was counted a single time. The chain links TRBV15 to TRBJ2-3; D tentatively fits TRBD1 or TRBD2 (5 bases each). Germline values: CDR1 LNHNV, CDR2 YYDKDF (reference sequence). Trimming took off 9 bases at V and 1 base at J, with 11 bases between the two ends. The CDR3 covers 13 residues. This CDR3 reads CATGTLRTDTQYF. Here the CDR3 DNA reads TGTGCCACGGGGACGCTCCGCACAGATACGCAGTATTTT.

The chain combines TRBV19 with TRBJ2-7, with a tentative D call TRBD2 (5 bases). The germline V gene has CDR1 LNHDA and CDR2 SQIVND (reference sequence). The CDR3 runs to 13 residues. V lost 5 bases to trimming and J lost 3 bases, with 11 bases between them. CDR3 amino acids: CASSASGGYEQYF. The CDR3 DNA reads as TGTGCCAGTAGTGCATCAGGAGGCTACGAGCAGTACTTC.

V usage is TRBV5-6 and J usage is TRBJ2-5; no reliable D call. Germline-derived CDR1 and CDR2 are SGHDT and YYEEEE. CDR3 length equals 14 residues. The V end lost 6 bases, the J end lost 3 bases, and 15 bases lay between the germline ends. The DNA for the CDR3 is TGTGCCAGCACCACTCAAGAAGAAGAAGAGACCCAGTACTTC. Translated, it gives CASTTQEEEETQYF.

V usage is TRBV11-3 and J usage is TRBJ2-1; D possibly matches TRBD1 or TRBD2 (5 bases each). Germline V gene data show CDR1 as SGHNT and CDR2 as YENEEA. CDR3 length: 15 amino acids. Trimming shortened V by 1 base and J by 1 base, and 8 bases separated the two germline ends. The CDR3 region is CASSLVGGSYNEQFF. For the CDR3, the DNA is TGTGCCAGCAGCTTAGTTGGGGGATCCTACAATGAGCAGTTCTTC.

This sequence joins TRBV6-1 and TRBJ1-2; D not resolved. The germline V and J ends were trimmed by 3 bases and 5 bases, with 13 bases remaining between them. This CDR3 has 14 amino acids. Germline CDR1 MNHNS, CDR2 SASEGT. The DNA of the CDR3 is TGTGCCAGCAGTGAGGTACAGCCTCCTTATGGCTACACCTTC. Translation: CASSEVQPPYGYTF.

The rearrangement links TRBV19 to TRBJ2-2, with 7 bases fitting TRBD2. Losses at the gene ends were 4 bases for V and 6 bases for J; bases not matched to a gene: 5. The CDR3 has 14 amino acids. Looked up from germline, CDR1 is LNHDA and CDR2 is SQIVND (reference sequence). The CDR3 coding sequence is TGTGCCAGTAGTACCCGGGAGGAGGCCGGGGAGCTGTTTTTT. This sequence encodes CASSTREEAGELFF.

The chain links TRBV24-1 to TRBJ1-1; 7 bases line up with TRBD1. The CDR3 extends over 15 amino acids. Germline values: CDR1 KGHDR, CDR2 SFDVKD. Trimming removed 7 bases from V and 1 base from J; junction bases left unmatched: 8. For the CDR3, the DNA is TGTGCCACCAGACCGACGACAGGGAAGAACACTGAAGCTTTCTTT. As protein: CATRPTTGKNTEAFF.